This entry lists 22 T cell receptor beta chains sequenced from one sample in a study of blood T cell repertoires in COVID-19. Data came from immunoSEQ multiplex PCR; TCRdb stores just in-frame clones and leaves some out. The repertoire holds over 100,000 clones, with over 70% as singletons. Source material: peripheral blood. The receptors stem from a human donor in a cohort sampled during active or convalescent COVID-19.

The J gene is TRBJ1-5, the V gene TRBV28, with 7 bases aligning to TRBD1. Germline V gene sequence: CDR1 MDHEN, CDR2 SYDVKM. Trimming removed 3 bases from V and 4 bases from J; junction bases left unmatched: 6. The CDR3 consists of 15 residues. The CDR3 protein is CASSFPGTENQPQHF. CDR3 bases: TGTGCCAGCAGTTTCCCTGGGACAGAAAATCAGCCCCAGCATTTT.

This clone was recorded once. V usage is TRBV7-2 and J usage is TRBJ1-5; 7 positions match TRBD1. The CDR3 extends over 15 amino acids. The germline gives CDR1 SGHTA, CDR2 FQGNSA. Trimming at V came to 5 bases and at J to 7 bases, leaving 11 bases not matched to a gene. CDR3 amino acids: CASSLTGSGAQPQHF. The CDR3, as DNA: TGTGCCAGCAGCCTGACAGGGTCGGGGGCACAGCCCCAGCATTTT. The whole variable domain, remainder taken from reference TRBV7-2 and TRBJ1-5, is GAGVSQSPSNKVTEKGKDVELRCDPISGHTALYWYRQSLGQGLEFLIYFQGNSAPDKSGLPSDRFSAERTGGSVSTLTIQRTQQEDSAVYLCASSLTGSGAQPQHFGDGTRLSIL.

The CDR3 protein is CASSPQGGLSYNEQFF. CDR3 DNA: TGTGCCAGCAGCCCTCAGGGTGGGTTATCCTACAATGAGCAGTTCTTC. The V and J genes are TRBV9 and TRBJ2-1; TRBD1 is a possible D gene (5 bases). The CDR3 loop spans 16 amino acids. V lost 4 bases and J 1 base, leaving 15 bases between the germline ends. Germline V gene sequence: CDR1 SGDLS, CDR2 YYNGEE. The full variable domain, in which reference TRBV9 and TRBJ2-1 provide the parts outside the CDR3, is DSGVTQTPKHLITATGQRVTLRCSPRSGDLSVYWYQQSLDQGLQFLIQYYNGEERAKGNILERFSAQQFPDLHSELNLSSLELGDSALYFCASSPQGGLSYNEQFFGPGTRLTVL.

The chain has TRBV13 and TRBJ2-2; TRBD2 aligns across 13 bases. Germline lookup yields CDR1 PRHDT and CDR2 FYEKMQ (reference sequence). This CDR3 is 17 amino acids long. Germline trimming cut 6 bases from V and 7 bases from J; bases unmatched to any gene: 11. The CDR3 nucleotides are TGTGCCAGCAGGTCTAGGACTAGCGGGGGCCGTGGCGGGGAGCTGTTTTTT. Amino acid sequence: CASRSRTSGGRGGELFF.

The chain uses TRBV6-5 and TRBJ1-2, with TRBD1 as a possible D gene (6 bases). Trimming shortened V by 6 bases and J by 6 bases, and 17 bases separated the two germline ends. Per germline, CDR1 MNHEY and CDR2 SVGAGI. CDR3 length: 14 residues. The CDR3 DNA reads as TGTGCCAGCAGGAGGGAAAAACAGGGAGATGGCTACACCTTC. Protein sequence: CASRREKQGDGYTF.

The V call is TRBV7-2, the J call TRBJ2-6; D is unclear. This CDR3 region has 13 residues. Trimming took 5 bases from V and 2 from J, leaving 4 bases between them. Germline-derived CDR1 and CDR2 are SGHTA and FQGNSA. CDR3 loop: CASSAAGANVLTF. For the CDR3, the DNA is TGTGCCAGCAGCGCGGCTGGGGCCAACGTCCTGACTTTC.

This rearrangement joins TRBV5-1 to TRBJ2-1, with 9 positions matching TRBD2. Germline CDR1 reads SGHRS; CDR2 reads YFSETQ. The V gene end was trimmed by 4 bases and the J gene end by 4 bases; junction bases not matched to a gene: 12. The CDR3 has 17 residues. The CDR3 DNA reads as TGCGCCAGCAGCGATCTGGGCGGGAGGGTATCTTACAATGAGCAGTTCTTC. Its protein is CASSDLGGRVSYNEQFF.

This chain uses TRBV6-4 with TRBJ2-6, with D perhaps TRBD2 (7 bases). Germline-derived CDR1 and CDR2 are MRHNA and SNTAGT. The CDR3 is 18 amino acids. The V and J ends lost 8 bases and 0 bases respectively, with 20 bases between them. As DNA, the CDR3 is TGTGCCAGCCTCGGCGGGGGCCCCGTACTCTCTGGGGCCAACGTCCTGACTTTC. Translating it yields CASLGGGPVLSGANVLTF.

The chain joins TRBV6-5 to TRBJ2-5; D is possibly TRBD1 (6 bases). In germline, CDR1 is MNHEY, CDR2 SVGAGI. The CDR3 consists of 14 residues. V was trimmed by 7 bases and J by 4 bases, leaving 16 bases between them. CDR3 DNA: TGTGCCAGCATCGACTGGGGGCGGGCAGAGACCCAGTACTTC. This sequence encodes CASIDWGRAETQYF.

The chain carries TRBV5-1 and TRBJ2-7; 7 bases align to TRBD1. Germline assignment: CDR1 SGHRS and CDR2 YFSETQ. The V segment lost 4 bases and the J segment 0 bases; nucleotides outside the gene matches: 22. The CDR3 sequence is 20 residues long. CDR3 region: CASSPDRFALAGPLSYEQYF. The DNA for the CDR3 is TGCGCCAGCAGCCCGGACAGGTTCGCGCTGGCGGGCCCACTCTCCTACGAGCAGTACTTC.

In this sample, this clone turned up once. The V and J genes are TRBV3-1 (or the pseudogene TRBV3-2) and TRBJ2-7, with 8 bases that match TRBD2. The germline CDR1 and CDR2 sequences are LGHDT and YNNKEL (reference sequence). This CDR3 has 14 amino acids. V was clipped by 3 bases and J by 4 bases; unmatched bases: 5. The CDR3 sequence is CASSHKRERYEQYF. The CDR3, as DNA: TGTGCCAGCAGCCACAAGCGGGAGCGGTACGAGCAGTACTTC.

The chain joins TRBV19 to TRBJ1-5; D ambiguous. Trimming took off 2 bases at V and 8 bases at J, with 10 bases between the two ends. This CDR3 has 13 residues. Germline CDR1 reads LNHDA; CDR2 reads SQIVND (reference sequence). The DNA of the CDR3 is TGTGCCAGTAGTATATCGAGAGTGGAGCCCCAGCATTTT. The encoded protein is CASSISRVEPQHF.

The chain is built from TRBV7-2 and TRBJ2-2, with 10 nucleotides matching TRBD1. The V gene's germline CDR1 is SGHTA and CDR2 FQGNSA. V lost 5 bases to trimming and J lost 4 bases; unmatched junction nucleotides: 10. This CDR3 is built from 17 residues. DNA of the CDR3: TGTGCCAGCAGCCAGTCAACCGGGACAGGGGCCACCGGGGAGCTGTTTTTT. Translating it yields CASSQSTGTGATGELFF.

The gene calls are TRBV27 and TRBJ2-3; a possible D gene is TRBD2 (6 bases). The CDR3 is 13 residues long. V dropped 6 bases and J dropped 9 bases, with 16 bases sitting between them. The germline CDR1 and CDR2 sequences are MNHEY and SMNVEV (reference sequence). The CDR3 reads CASRPPDGRTQYF. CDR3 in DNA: TGTGCCAGCAGACCTCCCGACGGGAGAACGCAGTATTTT.

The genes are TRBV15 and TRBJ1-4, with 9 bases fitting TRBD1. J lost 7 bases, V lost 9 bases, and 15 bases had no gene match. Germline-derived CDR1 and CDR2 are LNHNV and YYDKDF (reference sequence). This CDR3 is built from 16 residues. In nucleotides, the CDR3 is TGTGCCACATTGCCGGGACAGGGTATTGTGAGTGAAAAACTGTTTTTT. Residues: CATLPGQGIVSEKLFF.

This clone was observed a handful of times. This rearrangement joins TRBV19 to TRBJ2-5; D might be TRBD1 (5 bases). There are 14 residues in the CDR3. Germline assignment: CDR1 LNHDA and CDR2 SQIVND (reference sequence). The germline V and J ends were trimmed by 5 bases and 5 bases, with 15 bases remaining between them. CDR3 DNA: TGTGCCAGTAGTTGGGGCGGAGACGGGGAGACCCAGTACTTC. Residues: CASSWGGDGETQYF.

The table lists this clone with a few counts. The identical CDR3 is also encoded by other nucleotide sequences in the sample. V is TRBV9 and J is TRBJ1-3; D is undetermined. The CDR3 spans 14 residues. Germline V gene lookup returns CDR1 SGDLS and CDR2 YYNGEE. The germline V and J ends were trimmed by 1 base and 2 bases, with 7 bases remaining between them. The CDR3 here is CASSVTRAGNTIYF. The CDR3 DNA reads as TGTGCCAGCAGCGTAACGAGGGCTGGAAACACCATATATTTT.

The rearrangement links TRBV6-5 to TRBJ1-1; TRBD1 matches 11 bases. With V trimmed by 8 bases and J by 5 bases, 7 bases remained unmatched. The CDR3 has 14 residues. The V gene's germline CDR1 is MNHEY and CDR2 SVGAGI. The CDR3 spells CASLGTGGWTEAFF. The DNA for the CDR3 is TGTGCCAGCTTGGGGACAGGGGGATGGACTGAAGCTTTCTTT.

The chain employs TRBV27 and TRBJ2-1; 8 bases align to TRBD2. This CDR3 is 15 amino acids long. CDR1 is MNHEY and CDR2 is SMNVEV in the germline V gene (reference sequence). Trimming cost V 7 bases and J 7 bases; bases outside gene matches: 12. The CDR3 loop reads CASTELGGAPNEQFF. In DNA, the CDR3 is TGTGCCAGCACGGAACTCGGGGGGGCGCCTAATGAGCAGTTCTTC.

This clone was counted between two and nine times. The DNA for the CDR3 is TGTGCCAGTAGTATTCAGGGGCGCAGTCTGTATGGCTACACCTTC. This gives the protein CASSIQGRSLYGYTF. The chain has TRBV19 and TRBJ1-2; weak D call: TRBD1 (6 bases). This CDR3 comprises 15 residues. V was shortened by 3 bases and J by 5 bases, with 16 bases between the two germline ends. In germline, CDR1 is LNHDA, CDR2 SQIVND (reference sequence).

This CDR3 is CASSPRVGALFYNEQFF. CDR3 sequence (DNA): TGTGCCAGCAGCCCCAGGGTGGGGGCCTTGTTCTACAATGAGCAGTTCTTC. The chain recombines TRBV14 with TRBJ2-1, with D perhaps TRBD1 (6 bases). Germline CDR1 is SGHDN and CDR2 is FVKESK. The CDR3 is 17 residues long. Trimming removed 4 bases at V and 3 bases at J, with 19 bases between.

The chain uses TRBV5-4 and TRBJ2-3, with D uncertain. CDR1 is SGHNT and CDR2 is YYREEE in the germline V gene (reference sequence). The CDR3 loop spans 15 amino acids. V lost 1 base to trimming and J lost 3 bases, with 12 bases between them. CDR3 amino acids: CASSLNSLTTDTQYF. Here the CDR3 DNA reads TGTGCCAGCAGCTTGAATAGCTTGACTACAGATACGCAGTATTTT. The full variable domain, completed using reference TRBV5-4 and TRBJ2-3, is ETGVTQSPTHLIKTRGQQVTLRCSSQSGHNTVSWYQQALGQGPQFIFQYYREEENGRGNFPPRFSGLQFPNYSSELNVNALELDDSALYLCASSLNSLTTDTQYFGPGTRLTVL.